This T cell receptor beta chain was recorded in a study of blood T cells in healthy people across ages. The second PCR ran roughly 7 to 12 cycles with a sample-barcoded 5' primer and J-beta primers. TCRdb itself ran the 5' RACE reads through MiXCR, one entry per CDR3 protein. The top ten clones hold about 19% of a sample with 650,000 to 950,000 distinct CDR3 sequences, around 42% of them seen once. The CDR3 totals 18 residues. Germline V gene data show CDR1 as SGHVS and CDR2 as FNYEAQ. Trimming cost V 5 bases and J 1 base; bases outside gene matches: 16. Healthy individuals of Caucasian origin from Russia, aged 6 to 90, served as donors.

The sample consisted of blood. This clonotype was sampled from a man aged 55 to 70 in good health. The chain is built from TRBV7-6 and TRBJ1-1; 7 bases are a match to TRBD1. The CDR3 region has the DNA TGTGCCAGCAGCCCTACACTGAGACAGGGTCGACGGAACACTGAAGCTTTCTTT. Translated, it gives CASSPTLRQGRRNTEAFF.